These T cell receptor beta chains were read from a single sample in a study of cytomegalovirus exposure and HLA in healthy donors. The method was immunoSEQ multiplex PCR; TCRdb's version includes in-frame clones alone and lacks a portion of them. This sample has roughly 130,000 clones; 80% occur once, and the top ten carry 1%. The sample taken for sequencing was PBMCs. The receptors were gathered from a man between 35 and 55 years old in good health and CMV-seronegative. The CDR3 runs from the conserved cysteine through the conserved F or W. A D gene is named only where the DNA matches it firmly. Rows may omit the clone size; those that give it use once, few, many or a size class.

v_gene,j_gene,d_gene,abundance,CDR3nt,CDR3aa
TRBV12-2,TRBJ2-2,.,.,TGTGCAAGTCGCTCCTGTCCAGGGGACATACCCGGGGAGCTGTTTTTT,CASRSCPGDIPGELFF
TRBV2,TRBJ1-1,TRBD1,few,TGTGCCAGCAGTCTACAGGGGGTAGGCACTGAAGCTTTCTTT,CASSLQGVGTEAFF
TRBV9,TRBJ2-3,.,.,TGTGCCAGCAGCGTAAGGGTGGGAGTGGGTGCAGATACGCAGTATTTT,CASSVRVGVGADTQYF
TRBV5-1,TRBJ2-7,TRBD2,.,TGCGCCAGCAGCTTGTTAGCTGCGGGAGGGCCCGCTTACGAGCAGTACTTC,CASSLLAAGGPAYEQYF
TRBV25-1,TRBJ2-7,.,.,TGTGCCAGCAGCTCTGACGGGGGGCCAACCTACGAGCAGTACTTC,CASSSDGGPTYEQYF
TRBV19,TRBJ2-5,TRBD2,few,TGTGCCAGTAGCCCAGGGGGACTAGCGGGGTTCTACCAAGAGACCCAGTACTTC,CASSPGGLAGFYQETQYF
TRBV28,TRBJ2-7,.,.,TGTGCCAGCAGTTTAAGCCAGGGTGCGTACGAGCAGTACTTC,CASSLSQGAYEQYF
TRBV30,TRBJ1-1,.,.,TGTGCCTGGCGGTACGCGAACACTGAAGCTTTCTTT,CAWRYANTEAFF
TRBV6-1,TRBJ1-2,TRBD1,.,TGTGCCAGCAGTGAAAGGGACAGGGCTAACTATGGCTACACCTTC,CASSERDRANYGYTF
TRBV6-4,TRBJ1-2,.,once,TGTGCCAGCAGTGACTCGGGCTCCGGCTACACCTTC,CASSDSGSGYTF
TRBV5-1,TRBJ2-5,TRBD2,.,TGCGCCAGCAGCACGGGACTAGCGGGGCAAGAGACCCAGTACTTC,CASSTGLAGQETQYF
TRBV19,TRBJ2-1,.,.,TGTGCCAGTAGTAGCGGATATGAGCAGTTCTTC,CASSSGYEQFF
TRBV10-3,TRBJ2-5,TRBD1,.,TGTGCCATCAGCTCCCCCGGGGACAGGGTGGAGACCCAGTACTTC,CAISSPGDRVETQYF
TRBV28,TRBJ2-1,TRBD2,.,TGTGCCAGCAGCCGTACGGGACTAGCGGGAGTATGGGGCTACAATGAGCAGTTCTTC,CASSRTGLAGVWGYNEQFF
TRBV18,TRBJ1-1,TRBD1,few,TGTGCCAGCTCACAGGGGGCGCCGAACACTGAAGCTTTCTTT,CASSQGAPNTEAFF
TRBV11-2,TRBJ2-2,TRBD2,.,TGTGCCAGCGGGAGGGGCCCCGGGGAGCTGTTTTTT,CASGRGPGELFF
TRBV6-5,TRBJ1-5,.,few,TGTGCCAGCAAGAGGGGGTATAGCAATCAGCCCCAGCATTTT,CASKRGYSNQPQHF
TRBV5-1,TRBJ2-1,.,.,TGCGCCAGCACCCCTGGAGGGCCGATCTCCTACAATGAGCAGTTCTTC,CASTPGGPISYNEQFF
TRBV25-1,TRBJ2-3,.,.,TGTGCCAGCAGTGGGGACTGGGAATATACGCAGTATTTT,CASSGDWEYTQYF
TRBV19,TRBJ2-5,TRBD2,.,TGTGCCAGTAGTATAGGGTCCAGCGGGGGGGCCAGGGAGACCCAGTACTTC,CASSIGSSGGARETQYF
TRBV5-1,TRBJ2-1,.,.,TGCGCCAGCAGAGACCGACAGGCGAGCTCCTACAATGAGCAGTTCTTC,CASRDRQASSYNEQFF
TRBV4-2,TRBJ2-2,.,.,TGTGCCAGCAGCCGCCGGGACAAAAACACCGGGGAGCTGTTTTTT,CASSRRDKNTGELFF
TRBV10-3,TRBJ1-1,.,.,TGTGCCATCGCAGGGAACACTGAAGCTTTCTTT,CAIAGNTEAFF
TRBV4-1,TRBJ2-7,.,.,TGCGCCAGCAGGGGCCGGGACTCCCCGAGGGGTTCCTACGAGCAGTACTTC,CASRGRDSPRGSYEQYF
TRBV30,TRBJ2-3,.,.,TGTGCCTGGACCCCTGGAGCGGCCGGGACAGATACGCAGTATTTT,CAWTPGAAGTDTQYF
TRBV5-6,TRBJ1-5,.,.,TGTGCCAGCAGCTTGGGCCAGGCCCTCAATCAGCCCCAGCATTTT,CASSLGQALNQPQHF
TRBV29-1,TRBJ2-1,.,.,TGCAGCGCCGGTCGGTCAGGGGTTGATGAGCAGTTCTTC,CSAGRSGVDEQFF
TRBV27,TRBJ1-1,TRBD1,.,TGTGCCAGCAGGGACAGGGGGGCTGAAGCTTTCTTT,CASRDRGAEAFF
TRBV4-2,TRBJ1-1,.,.,TGTGCCAGCAGCCAAGGTGACAGGCTGAACACTGAAGCTTTCTTT,CASSQGDRLNTEAFF
TRBV29-1,TRBJ2-3,.,once,TGCAGCGTCCCCCCTGGCGGGAGCACAGATACGCAGTATTTT,CSVPPGGSTDTQYF